This TCR beta chain was obtained from a study of monozygotic twins with inflammatory bowel disease. The study's findings and limits: Concordant and discordant twins showed no difference in repertoire similarity, possibly from limited power.

TCRdb re-called the 5' RACE reads; every CDR3 protein appears as one record, without DNA. Here the sample table reports approximately 150,000 distinct CDR3 sequences. Comment on this clonotype: The antigen remains unidentified.

The germline V gene has CDR1 SGHRS and CDR2 YFSETQ. CDR3 size: 14 residues. The receptor was isolated from a human donor with ulcerative colitis or Crohn's disease, or a healthy co-twin of an affected twin (not recorded which). Sequencing was performed on blood. The chain joins TRBV5-1 to TRBJ1-4. The CDR3 is CASSLGQADEKLFF.